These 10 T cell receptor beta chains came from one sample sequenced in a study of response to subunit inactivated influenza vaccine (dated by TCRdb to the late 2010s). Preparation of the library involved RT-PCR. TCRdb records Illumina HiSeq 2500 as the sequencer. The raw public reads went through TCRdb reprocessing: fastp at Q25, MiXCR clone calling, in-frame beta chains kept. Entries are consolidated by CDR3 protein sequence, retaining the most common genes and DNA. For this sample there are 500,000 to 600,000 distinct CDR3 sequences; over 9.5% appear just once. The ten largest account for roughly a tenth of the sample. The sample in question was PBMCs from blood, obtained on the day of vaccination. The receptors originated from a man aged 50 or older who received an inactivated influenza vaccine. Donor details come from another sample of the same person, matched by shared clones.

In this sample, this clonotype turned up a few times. The DNA of the CDR3 is TGTGCCAGCAGATACGGGGCACTGATATCCACAGATACGCAGTATTTT. Residues: CASRYGALISTDTQYF. This chain connects TRBV6-2 or TRBV6-3 to TRBJ2-3, with D possibly being TRBD1 or TRBD2 (5 bases each). Per the germline V gene, CDR1 is MNHEY and CDR2 is SVGEGT. The CDR3 length is 16 residues. Trimming took 6 bases from V and 2 from J, leaving 18 bases between them.

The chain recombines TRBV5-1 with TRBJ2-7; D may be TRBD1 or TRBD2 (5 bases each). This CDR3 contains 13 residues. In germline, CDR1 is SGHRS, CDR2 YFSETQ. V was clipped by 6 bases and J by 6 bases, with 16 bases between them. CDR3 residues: CASIPDSGGEQYF. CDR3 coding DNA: TGCGCCAGCATTCCCGATTCTGGGGGCGAGCAGTACTTC.

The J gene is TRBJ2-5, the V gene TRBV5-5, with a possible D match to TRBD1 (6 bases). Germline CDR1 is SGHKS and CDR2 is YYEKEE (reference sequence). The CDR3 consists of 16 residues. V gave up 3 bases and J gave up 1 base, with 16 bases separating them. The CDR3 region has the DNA TGTGCCAGCAGCTCACACCTCACAGGGATCCAAGAGACCCAGTACTTC. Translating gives CASSSHLTGIQETQYF.

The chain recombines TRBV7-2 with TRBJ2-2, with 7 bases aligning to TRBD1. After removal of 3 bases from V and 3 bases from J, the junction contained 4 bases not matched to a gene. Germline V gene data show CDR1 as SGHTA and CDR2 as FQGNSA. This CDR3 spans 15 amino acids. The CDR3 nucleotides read TGTGCCAGCAGCTTGGGACAGACTCACACCGGGGAGCTGTTTTTT. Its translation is CASSLGQTHTGELFF.

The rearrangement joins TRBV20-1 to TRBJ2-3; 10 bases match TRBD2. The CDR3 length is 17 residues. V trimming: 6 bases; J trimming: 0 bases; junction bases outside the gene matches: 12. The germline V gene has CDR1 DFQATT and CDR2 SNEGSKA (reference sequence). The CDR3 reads CSARSGGGTASTDTQYF. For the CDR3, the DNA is TGCAGTGCCAGAAGCGGGGGGGGAACTGCTAGCACAGATACGCAGTATTTT.

The CDR3 sequence is CASSQDGRGPYEQYF. CDR3 DNA sequence: TGCGCCAGCAGCCAAGATGGCAGAGGGCCCTACGAGCAGTACTTC. The chain combines TRBV4-3 with TRBJ2-7; the D gene is possibly TRBD2 (5 bases). Trimming left V 0 bases short and J 2 bases short, with 11 bases between. CDR1 and CDR2 from the germline V gene are LGHNA and YSLEER. The CDR3 contains 15 residues.

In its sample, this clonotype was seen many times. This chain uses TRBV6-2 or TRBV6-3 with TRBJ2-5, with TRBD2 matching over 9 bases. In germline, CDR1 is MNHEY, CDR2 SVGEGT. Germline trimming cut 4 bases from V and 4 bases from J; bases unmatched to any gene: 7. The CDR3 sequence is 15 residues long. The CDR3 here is CASSSLAGALETQYF. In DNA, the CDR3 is TGTGCCAGCAGTTCACTAGCGGGTGCCCTAGAGACCCAGTACTTC.

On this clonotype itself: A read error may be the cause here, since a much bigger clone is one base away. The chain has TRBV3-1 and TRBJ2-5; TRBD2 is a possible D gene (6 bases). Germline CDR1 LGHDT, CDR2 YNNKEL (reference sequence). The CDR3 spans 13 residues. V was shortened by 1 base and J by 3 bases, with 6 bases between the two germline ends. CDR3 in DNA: TGTGCCAGCAGCCAAGGGGGGGAAGAGACCCAGTACTTC. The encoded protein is CASSQGGEETQYF.

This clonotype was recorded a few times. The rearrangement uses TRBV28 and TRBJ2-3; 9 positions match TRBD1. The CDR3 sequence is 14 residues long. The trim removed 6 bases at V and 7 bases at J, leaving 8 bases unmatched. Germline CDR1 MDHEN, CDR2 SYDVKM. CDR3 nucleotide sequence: TGTGCCAGCAGGAAAGGGACAGGGTGGAATACGCAGTATTTT. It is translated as CASRKGTGWNTQYF.

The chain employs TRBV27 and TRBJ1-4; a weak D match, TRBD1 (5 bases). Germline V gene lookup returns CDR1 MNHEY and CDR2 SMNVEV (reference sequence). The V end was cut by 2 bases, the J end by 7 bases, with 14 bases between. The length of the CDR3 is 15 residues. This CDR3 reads CASSLGGGPPEKLFF. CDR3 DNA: TGTGCCAGCAGTTTAGGCGGGGGACCTCCTGAAAAACTGTTTTTT.